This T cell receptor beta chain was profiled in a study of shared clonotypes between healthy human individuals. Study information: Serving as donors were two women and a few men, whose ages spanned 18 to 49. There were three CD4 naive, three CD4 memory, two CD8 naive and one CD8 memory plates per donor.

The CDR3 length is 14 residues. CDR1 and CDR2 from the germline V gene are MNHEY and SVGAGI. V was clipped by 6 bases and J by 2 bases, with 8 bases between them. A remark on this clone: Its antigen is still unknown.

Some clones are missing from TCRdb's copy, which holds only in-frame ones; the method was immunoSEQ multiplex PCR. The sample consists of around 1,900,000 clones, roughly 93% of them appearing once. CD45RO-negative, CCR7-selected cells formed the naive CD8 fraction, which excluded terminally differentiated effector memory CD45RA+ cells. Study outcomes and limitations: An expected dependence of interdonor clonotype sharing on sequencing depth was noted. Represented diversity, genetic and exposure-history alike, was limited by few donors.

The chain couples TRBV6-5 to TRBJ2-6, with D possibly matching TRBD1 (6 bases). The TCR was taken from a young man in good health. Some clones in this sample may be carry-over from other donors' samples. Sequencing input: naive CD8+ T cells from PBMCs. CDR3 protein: CASRTGPGANVLTF. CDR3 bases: TGTGCCAGCAGAACAGGGCCTGGGGCCAACGTCCTGACTTTC.